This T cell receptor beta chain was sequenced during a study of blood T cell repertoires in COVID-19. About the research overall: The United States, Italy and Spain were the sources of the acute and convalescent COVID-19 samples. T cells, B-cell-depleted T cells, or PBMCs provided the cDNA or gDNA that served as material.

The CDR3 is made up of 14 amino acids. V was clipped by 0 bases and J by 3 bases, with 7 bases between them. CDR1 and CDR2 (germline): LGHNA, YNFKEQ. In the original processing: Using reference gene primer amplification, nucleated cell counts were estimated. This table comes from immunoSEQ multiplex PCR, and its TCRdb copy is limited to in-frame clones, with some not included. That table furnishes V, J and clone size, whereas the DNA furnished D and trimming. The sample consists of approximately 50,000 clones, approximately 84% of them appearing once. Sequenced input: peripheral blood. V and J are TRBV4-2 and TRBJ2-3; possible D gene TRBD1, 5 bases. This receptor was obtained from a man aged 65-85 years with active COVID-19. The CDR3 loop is CASSQDPGTDTQYF. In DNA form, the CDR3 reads TGTGCCAGCAGCCAAGACCCAGGGACAGATACGCAGTATTTT.